The clone carrying this T cell receptor (beta chain) was picked up a small number of times. Its cognate antigen is unknown. The assay was immunoSEQ multiplex PCR, and TCRdb's table has in-frame clones only and misses some. Found here are 100,000 or so clones, roughly 90% of them singletons; the top ten hold 15% to 20%. This specimen belongs to a study of PD-1 blockade in classical Hodgkin lymphoma. Study-level information: Nivolumab was given intravenously to patients at 3 mg/kg every 2 weeks.

Germline CDR1 and CDR2: SNHLY and FYNNEI. J was trimmed by 5 bases and V by 6 bases; bases with no gene match: 7. The CDR3 spans 15 residues. Findings and caveats of the study: Newly diagnosed patients had baseline TCR diversity that was reportedly lower than that of healthy donors.

Time point of the sample: cycle 4 day 1 (C4D1), after 6 weeks of nivolumab. Relapse after autologous stem cell transplantation occurred in every patient, and brentuximab vedotin exposure varied. This chain joins TRBV2 and TRBJ2-1; the match to TRBD2 covers 10 bases. The sequencing used peripheral blood mononuclear cells (PBMCs), collected before the fourth cycle of nivolumab. The clonotype comes from a human donor with classical Hodgkin lymphoma. CDR3 coding DNA: TGTGCCAGCAGAGCCGGGACTAGCGCCGACAATGAGCAGTTCTTC. This codes for CASRAGTSADNEQFF.